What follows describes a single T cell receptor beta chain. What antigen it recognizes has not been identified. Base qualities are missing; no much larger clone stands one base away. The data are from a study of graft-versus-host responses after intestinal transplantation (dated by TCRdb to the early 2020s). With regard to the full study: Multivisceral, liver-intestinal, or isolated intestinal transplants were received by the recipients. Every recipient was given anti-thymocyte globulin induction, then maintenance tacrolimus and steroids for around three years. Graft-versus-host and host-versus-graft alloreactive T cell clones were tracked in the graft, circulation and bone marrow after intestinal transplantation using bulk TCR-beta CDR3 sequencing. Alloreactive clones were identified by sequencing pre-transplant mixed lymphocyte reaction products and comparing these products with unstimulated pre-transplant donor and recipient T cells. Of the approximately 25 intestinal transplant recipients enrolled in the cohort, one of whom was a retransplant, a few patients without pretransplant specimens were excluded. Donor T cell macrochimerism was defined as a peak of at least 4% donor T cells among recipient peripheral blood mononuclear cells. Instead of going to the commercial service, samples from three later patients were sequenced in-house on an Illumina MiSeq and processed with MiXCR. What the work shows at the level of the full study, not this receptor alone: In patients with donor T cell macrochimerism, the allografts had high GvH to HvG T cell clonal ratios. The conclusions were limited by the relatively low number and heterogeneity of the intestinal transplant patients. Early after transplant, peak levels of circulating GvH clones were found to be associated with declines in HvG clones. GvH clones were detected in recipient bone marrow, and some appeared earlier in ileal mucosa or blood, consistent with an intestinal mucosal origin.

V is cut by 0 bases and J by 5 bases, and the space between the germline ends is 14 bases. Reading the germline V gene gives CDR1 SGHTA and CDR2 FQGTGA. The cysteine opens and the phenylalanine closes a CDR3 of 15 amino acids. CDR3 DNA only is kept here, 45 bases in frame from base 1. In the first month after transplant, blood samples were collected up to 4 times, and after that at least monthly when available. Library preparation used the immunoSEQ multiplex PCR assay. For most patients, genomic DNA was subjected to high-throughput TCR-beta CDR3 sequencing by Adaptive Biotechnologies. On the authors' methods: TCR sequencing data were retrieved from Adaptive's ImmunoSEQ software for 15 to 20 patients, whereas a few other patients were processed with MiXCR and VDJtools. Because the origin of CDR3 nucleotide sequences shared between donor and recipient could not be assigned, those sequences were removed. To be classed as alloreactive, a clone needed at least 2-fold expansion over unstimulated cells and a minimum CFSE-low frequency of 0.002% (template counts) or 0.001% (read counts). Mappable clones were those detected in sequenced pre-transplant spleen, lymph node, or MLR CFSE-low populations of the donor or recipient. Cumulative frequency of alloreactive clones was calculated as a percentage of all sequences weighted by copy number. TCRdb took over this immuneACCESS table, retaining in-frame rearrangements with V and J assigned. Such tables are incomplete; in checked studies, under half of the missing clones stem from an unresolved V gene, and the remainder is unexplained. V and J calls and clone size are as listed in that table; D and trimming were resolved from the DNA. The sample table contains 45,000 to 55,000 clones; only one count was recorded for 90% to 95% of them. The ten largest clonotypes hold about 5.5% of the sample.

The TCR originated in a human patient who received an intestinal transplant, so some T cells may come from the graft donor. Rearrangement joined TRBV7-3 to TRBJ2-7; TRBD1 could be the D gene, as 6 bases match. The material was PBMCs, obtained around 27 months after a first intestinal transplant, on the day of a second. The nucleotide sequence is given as TGTGCCAGCAGCTTAACCGGGACACGGGCCCACGAGCAGTACTTC. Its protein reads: CASSLTGTRAHEQYF.